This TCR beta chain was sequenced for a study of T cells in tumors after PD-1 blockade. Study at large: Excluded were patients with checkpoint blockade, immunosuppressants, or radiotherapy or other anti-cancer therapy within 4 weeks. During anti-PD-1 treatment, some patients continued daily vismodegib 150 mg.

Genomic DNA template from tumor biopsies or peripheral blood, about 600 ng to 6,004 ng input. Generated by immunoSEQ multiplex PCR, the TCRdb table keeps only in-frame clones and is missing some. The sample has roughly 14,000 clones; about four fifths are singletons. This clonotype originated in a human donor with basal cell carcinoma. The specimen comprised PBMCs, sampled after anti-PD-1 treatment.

The CDR3 here is CASSALRASGAYEQYF. DNA of the CDR3: TGTGCCAGCAGCGCCCTCAGGGCTAGCGGAGCCTACGAGCAGTACTTC. The chain employs TRBV14 and TRBJ2-7, with 7 bases that match TRBD2. The CDR3 has 16 amino acids. The J segment lost 2 bases and the V segment lost 5 bases, leaving 12 bases of the junction unmatched. The V gene's germline CDR1 is SGHDN and CDR2 FVKESK. The complete variable domain, with remaining parts taken from reference TRBV14 and TRBJ2-7, reads EAGVTQFPSHSVIEKGQTVTLRCDPISGHDNLYWYRRVMGKEIKFLLHFVKESKQDESGMPNNRFLAERTGGTYSTLKVQPAELEDSGVYFCASSALRASGAYEQYFGPGTRLTVT.